The 13 T cell receptor beta chains below were found in one sample sequenced in a study of T cells after yellow fever vaccination. MiXCR, applied by TCRdb to the 5' RACE reads, yields one record per CDR3 protein. The sample holds under 600,000 distinct CDR3 sequences, 21% seen once. This specimen was PBMCs, taken approximately 22 days after the first yellow fever vaccination. These receptors all stem from a man between 18 and 35 years old who received the YFV17D yellow fever vaccine.

V usage is TRBV7-2 and J usage is TRBJ1-3, with a weak D call TRBD1 (5 bases). CDR3 size: 15 residues. Germline CDR1 is SGHTA and CDR2 is FQGNSA. Trimming removed 2 bases at V and 0 bases at J, with 8 bases between. The CDR3 sequence is CASSLRGGSGNTIYF. CDR3 bases: TGTGCCAGCAGCTTACGCGGGGGCTCTGGAAACACCATATATTTT.

This sequence joins TRBV6-5 and TRBJ1-2; maybe TRBD1 (5 bases). V lost 4 bases and J 6 bases, leaving 15 bases between the germline ends. CDR3 length equals 14 residues. Germline V CDR1 and CDR2: MNHEY, SVGAGI. CDR3 in amino acids: CASSSLRAVHGYTF. The CDR3 DNA reads as TGTGCCAGCAGTTCGCTCAGGGCAGTACATGGCTACACCTTC.

In this sample, this clonotype turned up a few times. The chain joins TRBV30 to TRBJ1-1, with D possibly matching TRBD1 (5 bases). The CDR3 sequence is 13 residues long. V lost 1 base, J lost 5 bases, and 11 bases lay in between. From germline, CDR1 is GTSNPN and CDR2 SVGIG (reference sequence). The CDR3, as DNA: TGTGCCTGGAGTGCAGGGTCCGGGACTGAAGCTTTCTTT. Protein: CAWSAGSGTEAFF.

The table lists this clonotype with a few counts. For the CDR3, the DNA is TGTGCCAGCAGTTTGCAGGGAATTGGCGAGCAGTACTTC. Protein sequence: CASSLQGIGEQYF. The chain carries TRBV6-5 and TRBJ2-7; TRBD1 is a possible D gene (5 bases). Trimming stripped 4 bases from V and 6 bases from J, with 13 bases between. The CDR3 sequence is 13 residues long. CDR1 is MNHEY and CDR2 is SVGAGI in the germline V gene.

The chain recombines TRBV20-1 with TRBJ2-7; D possibly corresponds to TRBD1 (5 bases). Germline values: CDR1 DFQATT, CDR2 SNEGSKA (reference sequence). With 1 base removed from V and 4 bases from J, the gap between germline ends came to 17 bases. The CDR3 contains 15 residues. The CDR3 region has the DNA TGCAGTGCTAGAGGAGTTACAGGTTTGGAATACGAGCAGTACTTC. Its translation is CSARGVTGLEYEQYF.

The V gene is TRBV12-3 or TRBV12-4, the J gene TRBJ2-1; either TRBD1 or TRBD2 may fit D (6 bases each). This CDR3 region has 13 residues. V was shortened by 4 bases and J by 15 bases, with 19 bases between the two germline ends. DNA of the CDR3: TGTGCCAGCAGTTCTTATGAGGGGGGACACGGGTTCTTC. Amino acids: CASSSYEGGHGFF.

The V gene is TRBV5-1, the J gene TRBJ2-5; D is uncertain. With 1 base removed from V and 0 bases from J, the gap between germline ends came to 7 bases. The CDR3 consists of 14 residues. CDR1 SGHRS and CDR2 YFSETQ come from the germline V gene. CDR3 sequence: CASSLMADQETQYF. The CDR3 nucleotides read TGCGCCAGCAGCTTGATGGCAGACCAAGAGACCCAGTACTTC.

V gene TRBV9 combines with J gene TRBJ2-7; no firm D call. Germline CDR1 reads SGDLS; CDR2 reads YYNGEE. V was shortened by 4 bases and J by 0 bases, with 14 bases between the two germline ends. This CDR3 comprises 15 residues. The chain's CDR3 is CASSLGYRSSYEQYF. The DNA for the CDR3 is TGTGCCAGCAGCTTGGGTTACCGGAGCTCCTACGAGCAGTACTTC.

This clonotype was counted only a few times. The V and J genes are TRBV7-2 and TRBJ1-1, with 9 bases lining up with TRBD1. CDR1 SGHTA and CDR2 FQGNSA come from the germline V gene. The CDR3 runs to 14 residues. V shed 6 bases and J 4 bases; nucleotides not matched to a gene: 6. The CDR3 sequence: CASRLGQGGTEAFF. CDR3 nucleotide sequence: TGTGCCAGCAGGTTGGGACAGGGAGGCACTGAAGCTTTCTTT.

The CDR3 sequence: CASSLPPGGGYTF. The CDR3 region has the DNA TGTGCCAGCAGTTTACCCCCCGGTGGGGGCTACACCTTC. This rearrangement joins TRBV12-3 or TRBV12-4 to TRBJ1-2; unclear D gene. The CDR3 contains 13 residues. V was trimmed by 2 bases and J by 8 bases, leaving 12 bases between them.

This clonotype was seen a few times. The J gene is TRBJ1-5, the V gene TRBV20-1; D gene unclear. V lost 3 bases to trimming and J lost 0 bases, with 9 bases between them. Per germline, CDR1 DFQATT and CDR2 SNEGSKA (reference sequence). The CDR3 spans 14 residues. This chain's CDR3 is CSASAPHSNQPQHF. CDR3 sequence (DNA): TGCAGTGCTAGTGCACCTCATAGCAATCAGCCCCAGCATTTT.

The chain links TRBV2 to TRBJ1-4; 11 bases map to TRBD1. The CDR3 is 16 amino acids. Germline V lookup: CDR1 SNHLY, CDR2 FYNNEI. The V and J ends lost 5 bases and 3 bases, in that order; junction bases with no gene match: 5. CDR3 sequence reads: CASSLDRGPSNEKLFF. In DNA, the CDR3 is TGTGCCAGCAGTCTGGACAGGGGGCCGTCTAATGAAAAACTGTTTTTT.

This clonotype was recorded at least ten times. In DNA form, the CDR3 reads TGTGCCAGCAGAAGACAGGGGAACACCGGGGAGCTGTTTTTT. Translated: CASRRQGNTGELFF. The chain is built from TRBV12-3 or TRBV12-4 and TRBJ2-2; 7 nucleotides align to TRBD1. The V and J ends lost 6 bases and 1 base, in that order; junction bases with no gene match: 2. The CDR3 is 14 amino acids.